One sample yielded the 14 T cell receptor beta chains listed below, sequenced in a study of shared clonotypes between healthy human individuals. The protocol was immunoSEQ multiplex PCR, while the TCRdb copy is restricted to in-frame clones and leaves out a portion. The sample lists over a million clones; roughly 80% were seen once. The sequencing input was memory CD4+ T cells sorted from blood. Subset of the sample: CD45RA-negative fraction. These receptors were obtained from a man between 18 and 29 years old in good health.

The chain carries TRBV28 and TRBJ2-3; 8 bases match TRBD2. Germline V lookup: CDR1 MDHEN, CDR2 SYDVKM. This CDR3 has 16 amino acids. After removal of 4 bases from V and 0 bases from J, the junction contained 6 bases not matched to a gene. CDR3: CASSSDLAGSTDTQYF. DNA for the CDR3: TGTGCCAGCAGTTCGGATCTAGCGGGCAGCACAGATACGCAGTATTTT. The full variable domain, with the rest looked up from reference TRBV28 and TRBJ2-3, is DVKVTQSSRYLVKRTGEKVFLECVQDMDHENMFWYRQDPGLGLRLIYFSYDVKMKEKGDIPEGYSVSREKKERFSLILESASTNQTSMYLCASSSDLAGSTDTQYFGPGTRLTVL.

The V call is TRBV5-5, the J call TRBJ1-2; 9 nucleotides match TRBD1. CDR3 length: 15 residues. Germline assignment: CDR1 SGHKS and CDR2 YYEKEE (reference sequence). Trimming cost V 4 bases and J 0 bases; bases outside gene matches: 4. The CDR3 is CASSGGQGPNYGYTF. CDR3 coding DNA: TGTGCCAGCAGCGGCGGACAGGGGCCTAACTATGGCTACACCTTC. Filled out from reference TRBV5-5 and TRBJ1-2, the complete variable domain reads DAGVTQSPTHLIKTRGQQVTLRCSPISGHKSVSWYQQVLGQGPQFIFQYYEKEERGRGNFPDRFSARQFPNYSSELNVNALLLGDSALYLCASSGGQGPNYGYTFGSGTRLTVV.

This chain connects TRBV30 to TRBJ2-7, with 9 bases aligning to TRBD2. Germline V lookup: CDR1 GTSNPN, CDR2 SVGIG (reference sequence). The CDR3 is 12 residues long. With 4 bases clipped from V and 3 bases from J, the junction kept 1 base outside the gene matches. DNA for the CDR3: TGTGCCTGGAAGACTAGCGGCTACGAGCAGTACTTC. Residues: CAWKTSGYEQYF.

The chain has TRBV6-1 and TRBJ2-1; D is unclear. CDR1 and CDR2 (germline): MNHNS, SASEGT. Trimming removed 6 bases at V and 3 bases at J, with 15 bases between. CDR3 length: 15 residues. CDR3 sequence: CASRQTIGLYNEQFF. CDR3 sequence (DNA): TGTGCCAGCAGGCAGACCATAGGGCTCTACAATGAGCAGTTCTTC.

The V call is TRBV30, the J call TRBJ1-2, with D uncertain. V shed 3 bases and J shed 8 bases, with 19 bases lying between them. Germline CDR1 and CDR2: GTSNPN and SVGIG (reference sequence). The CDR3 spans 14 residues. The CDR3 reads CAWSYSGPYAGYTF. CDR3 in DNA: TGTGCCTGGAGCTATTCCGGGCCCTACGCCGGCTACACCTTC.

The rearrangement uses TRBV30 and TRBJ2-2; D call uncertain. V shed 5 bases and J shed 1 base, with 11 bases lying between them. The germline gives CDR1 GTSNPN, CDR2 SVGIG (reference sequence). This CDR3 has 14 residues. The CDR3: CAWDSGQNTGELFF. Here the CDR3 DNA reads TGTGCCTGGGACTCAGGCCAGAACACCGGGGAGCTGTTTTTT.

The gene calls are TRBV6-4 and TRBJ1-2, with TRBD1 matching over 7 bases. The germline gives CDR1 MRHNA, CDR2 SNTAGT. This CDR3 region has 14 residues. V shed 3 bases, J shed 6 bases, and the junction held 7 bases outside the gene matches. The CDR3 DNA is TGTGCCAGCAGTGAAACCCGGGACAGACATGGCTACACCTTC. Its translation is CASSETRDRHGYTF.

This clone has just a few counts. The chain combines TRBV25-1 with TRBJ2-7, with D perhaps TRBD1 (5 bases). Germline CDR1 and CDR2: MGHDK and SYGVNS. Trimming removed 2 bases from V and 6 bases from J, with 14 bases in between. The CDR3 runs 14 residues. CDR3 sequence reads: CASSENGPGREQYF. The CDR3 coding sequence is TGTGCCAGCAGTGAAAATGGCCCAGGGCGCGAGCAGTACTTC.

The chain couples TRBV13 to TRBJ1-2; D possibly corresponds to TRBD1 (6 bases). The CDR3 sequence is 14 residues long. Germline values: CDR1 PRHDT, CDR2 FYEKMQ (reference sequence). Trimming removed 8 bases at V and 2 bases at J, with 15 bases between. The CDR3: CASGQTRPNYGYTF. The CDR3 coding sequence is TGTGCCAGCGGACAGACGCGCCCAAACTATGGCTACACCTTC.

The V call is TRBV4-1, the J call TRBJ2-1, with TRBD2 identical over 12 bases. V lost 4 bases and J lost 8; bases outside the gene matches: 3. The CDR3 has 14 residues. The germline CDR1 and CDR2 sequences are MGHRA and YSYEKL. In DNA form, the CDR3 reads TGCGCCAGCAGCCTTCGACTAGCGGGAGATGAGCAGTTCTTC. Encoded protein: CASSLRLAGDEQFF.

V gene TRBV28 combines with J gene TRBJ1-1; D may be TRBD1 (5 bases). The CDR3 is 15 amino acids. Germline assignment: CDR1 MDHEN and CDR2 SYDVKM. Trimming cost V 3 bases and J 1 base, with 12 bases left between them. The CDR3 sequence: CASSFTVQGNTEAFF. For the CDR3, the DNA is TGTGCCAGCAGTTTCACGGTGCAGGGGAACACTGAAGCTTTCTTT.

Turning to this clone: Distinct nucleotide sequences in the sample also encode this CDR3. The chain has TRBV9 and TRBJ2-1; perhaps TRBD2 as D (5 bases). V gave up 0 bases and J gave up 4 bases, with 11 bases separating them. The germline V gene has CDR1 SGDLS and CDR2 YYNGEE. The CDR3 has 15 amino acids. The CDR3 region has the DNA TGTGCCAGCAGCGTAGGTGCTAGCTTTTACAATGAGCAGTTCTTC. It specifies CASSVGASFYNEQFF.

This chain connects TRBV6-6 to TRBJ1-5, with D perhaps matching TRBD1 (5 bases). The germline CDR1 and CDR2 sequences are MNHNY and SVGAGI (reference sequence). The CDR3 covers 15 residues. Trimming removed 2 bases at V and 4 bases at J, with 12 bases between. CDR3 region: CASSYGGDGNQPQHF. CDR3 DNA: TGTGCCAGCAGTTACGGGGGGGACGGGAATCAGCCCCAGCATTTT.

V and J are TRBV18 and TRBJ1-1; 7 bases are a match to TRBD1. This CDR3 comprises 13 residues. CDR1 is KGHSH and CDR2 is LQKENI in the germline V gene. Trimming removed 4 bases from V and 7 bases from J; junction bases left unmatched: 6. This CDR3 is CASSRKDRDEAFF. Here the CDR3 DNA reads TGTGCCAGCTCACGGAAAGACAGGGATGAAGCTTTCTTT. The full variable domain, completed using reference TRBV18 and TRBJ1-1, is NAGVMQNPRHLVRRRGQEARLRCSPMKGHSHVYWYRQLPEEGLKFMVYLQKENIIDESGMPKERFSAEFPKEGPSILRIQQVVRGDSAAYFCASSRKDRDEAFFGQGTRLTVV.